Below, 30 T cell receptor beta chains from the same sample are listed, as sequenced in a study of early T cells in non-severe SARS-CoV-2 infection. TCRdb ran MiXCR on the 5' RACE reads and lists one entry per CDR3 protein. Of some 98,000 distinct CDR3 sequences listed, 16% are singletons. Sequences were obtained from whole blood. These receptors all stem from an adult who was a healthcare worker with PCR-confirmed SARS-CoV-2 infection or an uninfected control (not recorded which).

This clonotype has a handful of counts. This rearrangement joins TRBV6-2 or TRBV6-3 to TRBJ1-5; D not certain. The CDR3 consists of 15 residues. Germline V gene sequence: CDR1 MNHEY, CDR2 SVGEGT. Trimming took 4 bases from V and 3 from J, leaving 13 bases between them. Here the CDR3 DNA reads TGTGCCAGCAGTTCTACCGCGGGATTCAATCAGCCCCAGCATTTT. It encodes CASSSTAGFNQPQHF.

This clonotype was counted only a few times. The chain recombines TRBV5-1 with TRBJ1-2; D is unresolved. Trimming shortened V by 0 bases and J by 0 bases, and 9 bases separated the two germline ends. The CDR3 sequence is 15 residues long. The germline V gene has CDR1 SGHRS and CDR2 YFSETQ. Here the CDR3 DNA reads TGCGCCAGCAGCTTGGACCTGACACCTAACTATGGCTACACCTTC. Amino acid sequence: CASSLDLTPNYGYTF.

This clonotype was seen more than once but under ten times. V and J are TRBV4-2 and TRBJ2-3; D is unclear. Trimming took 0 bases from V and 2 from J, leaving 9 bases between them. The germline gives CDR1 LGHNA, CDR2 YNFKEQ. The CDR3 is 15 amino acids. In DNA form, the CDR3 reads TGTGCCAGCAGCCAAGATCACGCAATCACAGATACGCAGTATTTT. Encoded protein: CASSQDHAITDTQYF.

This clonotype was found many times. This sequence joins TRBV6-2 or TRBV6-3 and TRBJ1-5, with unresolved D. The CDR3 has 14 residues. Germline CDR1 is MNHEY and CDR2 is SVGEGT. Deletions cut 5 bases from V and 0 bases from J, with 8 bases between. CDR3 DNA: TGTGCCAGCAGTCGGACGGATAGCAATCAGCCCCAGCATTTT. This translates into CASSRTDSNQPQHF.

This clonotype was seen a single time. In DNA form, the CDR3 reads TGCAGCGTTTTAGTGACAGATACGCAGTATTTT. This translates into CSVLVTDTQYF. The chain combines TRBV29-1 with TRBJ2-3; D uncertain. Germline lookup yields CDR1 SQVTM and CDR2 ANQGSEA. The CDR3 is 11 amino acids. V lost 5 bases and J lost 3, with 6 bases in between.

This clonotype was recorded many times. This chain uses TRBV15 with TRBJ1-6; TRBD1 agrees at 7 bases. The trim removed 0 bases at V and 7 bases at J, leaving 6 bases unmatched. The CDR3 sequence is 16 residues long. Germline lookup yields CDR1 LNHNV and CDR2 YYDKDF (reference sequence). CDR3 protein: CATSRDIGQDNSPLHF. The CDR3 nucleotides are TGTGCCACCAGCAGAGATATCGGACAGGACAATTCACCCCTCCACTTT.

The chain combines TRBV25-1 with TRBJ1-2; D unclear. Looked up from germline, CDR1 is MGHDK and CDR2 is SYGVNS. V lost 6 bases and J 3 bases, leaving 14 bases between the germline ends. The length of the CDR3 is 14 residues. Here the CDR3 reads CASSAAGSYYGYTF. In nucleotides, the CDR3 is TGTGCCAGCAGCGCGGCCGGCAGCTACTATGGCTACACCTTC.

The chain has TRBV7-9 and TRBJ2-7; possibly TRBD1 or TRBD2 for D (5 bases each). Germline CDR1 is SEHNR and CDR2 is FQNEAQ (reference sequence). CDR3 length: 15 residues. Trimming stripped 7 bases from V and 5 bases from J, with 21 bases between. The CDR3 loop is CASTEAGTNLHEQYF. The CDR3 nucleotides are TGTGCCAGCACCGAAGCCGGGACCAACCTCCACGAGCAGTACTTC.

About this clonotype itself: The junction departs from germline at one end; a sequencing error may be responsible. The chain joins TRBV19 to TRBJ2-3, with 12 positions matching TRBD2. CDR1 and CDR2 (germline): LNHDA, SQIVND (reference sequence). The CDR3 has 15 residues. DNA of the CDR3: TGTGCCAGTAGTCGGACTAGCGGGACCACAGATGCGCAGTATTTT. Translation: CASSRTSGTTDAQYF.

The rearrangement uses TRBV7-2 and TRBJ2-7; the match to TRBD2 covers 9 bases. The CDR3 loop spans 15 amino acids. The junction had 8 bases not matched to a gene; V was cut back by 5 bases and J by 3 bases. Germline V gene lookup returns CDR1 SGHTA and CDR2 FQGNSA. The chain's CDR3 is CASSLRASGDYEQYF. CDR3 nucleotide sequence: TGTGCCAGCAGCCTTCGGGCTAGCGGGGACTACGAGCAGTACTTC.

This chain connects TRBV5-1 to TRBJ1-2; D is uncertain. Germline values: CDR1 SGHRS, CDR2 YFSETQ. Trimming left V 3 bases short and J 8 bases short, with 14 bases between. CDR3 size: 13 residues. CDR3 sequence (DNA): TGCGCCAGCAGCTCACAGCCGGGCCCCGGCTACACCTTC. Its protein product is CASSSQPGPGYTF.

This clonotype has a handful of counts. The V and J genes are TRBV5-1 and TRBJ1-3; D unclear. Deletions cut 0 bases from V and 0 bases from J, with 13 bases between. CDR1 and CDR2 (germline): SGHRS, YFSETQ. The length of the CDR3 is 17 residues. CDR3 sequence (DNA): TGCGCCAGCAGCTTGGGGACTTTCCGGAGCTCTGGAAACACCATATATTTT. Its protein is CASSLGTFRSSGNTIYF.

This clonotype has a count of ten or more. This chain uses TRBV29-1 with TRBJ2-7; weak D call: TRBD2 (7 bases). Germline V CDR1 and CDR2: SQVTM, ANQGSEA. V lost 4 bases and J lost 5, with 18 bases in between. The CDR3 runs 14 residues. Written as DNA, the CDR3 is TGCAGCGTTGGGGGGGCTGCGGGAGCGGACGAGCAGTACTTC. Residues: CSVGGAAGADEQYF.

The V gene is TRBV29-1, the J gene TRBJ2-1, with D perhaps assigned TRBD1 or TRBD2 (5 bases each). Trimming shortened V by 6 bases and J by 12 bases, and 27 bases separated the two germline ends. Looked up from germline, CDR1 is SQVTM and CDR2 is ANQGSEA. The CDR3 length is 15 residues. CDR3 sequence reads: CSVASTASSSRGQFF. The CDR3 DNA is TGCAGCGTCGCATCGACAGCGAGCAGCTCTCGGGGGCAGTTCTTC.

V usage is TRBV19 and J usage is TRBJ2-1; 10 nucleotides align to TRBD2. The trim removed 2 bases at V and 0 bases at J, leaving 13 bases unmatched. The CDR3 has 20 amino acids. Germline V lookup: CDR1 LNHDA, CDR2 SQIVND (reference sequence). The CDR3 sequence is CASSISASGSFQSSYNEQFF. The CDR3 region has the DNA TGTGCCAGTAGTATATCCGCTAGCGGGAGTTTCCAAAGCTCCTACAATGAGCAGTTCTTC.

The rearrangement uses TRBV29-1 and TRBJ1-2, with a tentative D call TRBD1 (5 bases). The CDR3 totals 11 residues. With 4 bases removed from V and 4 bases from J, the gap between germline ends came to 7 bases. CDR1 SQVTM and CDR2 ANQGSEA come from the germline V gene. CDR3 DNA: TGCAGCGTTGCAGGGAGCTATGGCTACACCTTC. Protein sequence: CSVAGSYGYTF.

The table lists this clonotype with a few counts. The chain has TRBV6-5 and TRBJ2-4; TRBD1 might be the D (5 bases). V was clipped by 3 bases and J by 2 bases, with 14 bases between them. The CDR3 is made up of 16 amino acids. Per germline, CDR1 MNHEY and CDR2 SVGAGI. CDR3 region: CASSYYQGVSKNIQYF. CDR3 in DNA: TGTGCCAGCAGTTATTATCAGGGCGTTTCCAAAAACATTCAGTACTTC.

In this sample, this clonotype turned up a few times. This chain uses TRBV9 with TRBJ2-4; 9 bases fit TRBD1. V was pared by 4 bases and J by 7 bases, with 6 bases of the junction left unmatched. CDR3 length: 14 amino acids. The germline V gene encodes CDR1 SGDLS and CDR2 YYNGEE. CDR3 protein: CASSPGQGRNIQYF. Here the CDR3 DNA reads TGTGCCAGCAGCCCCGGACAGGGGCGGAACATTCAGTACTTC. Filled out from reference TRBV9 and TRBJ2-4, the complete variable domain reads DSGVTQTPKHLITATGQRVTLRCSPRSGDLSVYWYQQSLDQGLQFLIQYYNGEERAKGNILERFSAQQFPDLHSELNLSSLELGDSALYFCASSPGQGRNIQYFGAGTRLSVL.

This clonotype was observed a handful of times. This rearrangement joins TRBV7-6 to TRBJ1-2, with D tentatively TRBD1 (5 bases). The CDR3 is 14 amino acids. Trimming removed 5 bases from V and 3 bases from J, with 13 bases in between. CDR1 and CDR2 from the germline V gene are SGHVS and FNYEAQ. Here the CDR3 reads CASSPGDGYYGYTF. DNA for the CDR3: TGTGCCAGCAGCCCTGGGGACGGATACTATGGCTACACCTTC.

Ten or more counts support this clonotype. V is TRBV7-6 and J is TRBJ2-1, with 11 bases that match TRBD1. The germline V gene has CDR1 SGHVS and CDR2 FNYEAQ. Trimming cost V 2 bases and J 6 bases; bases outside gene matches: 6. The CDR3 sequence is 16 residues long. CDR3 sequence: CASSLRGGTGGNEQFF. As DNA, the CDR3 is TGTGCCAGCAGCTTACGGGGCGGGACAGGGGGCAATGAGCAGTTCTTC.

This clonotype has a handful of counts. The rearrangement uses TRBV29-1 and TRBJ2-1; 8 bases map to TRBD1. CDR3 size: 13 residues. V was pared by 8 bases and J by 4 bases, with 7 bases of the junction left unmatched. From germline, CDR1 is SQVTM and CDR2 ANQGSEA. Here the CDR3 reads CSSWTGPYNEQFF. In DNA, the CDR3 is TGCAGCTCATGGACAGGGCCTTACAATGAGCAGTTCTTC.

The chain carries TRBV7-2 and TRBJ2-5, with D uncertain. This CDR3 contains 16 residues. V dropped 1 base and J dropped 3 bases, with 15 bases sitting between them. In germline, CDR1 is SGHTA, CDR2 FQGNSA. Written as DNA, the CDR3 is TGTGCCAGCAGCTTAGGCCCCGGGCTAGGCGAAGAGACCCAGTACTTC. Translated, it gives CASSLGPGLGEETQYF.

This clonotype turned up a few times. The chain recombines TRBV21-1 with TRBJ1-2. TRBV21-1 has pseudogene status. This CDR3 is 13 amino acids long. The CDR3 sequence is CASSSDRSTGYTF. DNA of the CDR3: TGTGCCAGCTCCTCGGACCGTTCCACCGGCTACACCTTC.

Details on this clonotype: At one of its ends the junction is not consistent with the germline gene, which may arise from a read error. The chain carries TRBV28 and TRBJ1-1; the D gene is possibly TRBD1 (5 bases). This CDR3 is 16 amino acids long. The germline V gene encodes CDR1 MDHEN and CDR2 SYDVKM. DNA of the CDR3: TGTGCCAGCAGTTTATTGGTCCGGGGAATAGGGACTGAAGTTTTCTTT. Translated, it gives CASSLLVRGIGTEVFF.

This clonotype has ten or more counts. The genes are TRBV7-2 and TRBJ2-3; 7 nucleotides agree with TRBD2. CDR3 size: 14 residues. Trimming cost V 4 bases and J 5 bases; bases outside gene matches: 6. The germline CDR1 and CDR2 sequences are SGHTA and FQGNSA. CDR3 bases: TGTGCCAGCAGCTCAACGGGGGGAGGAGATACGCAGTATTTT. This sequence encodes CASSSTGGGDTQYF.

This clonotype was counted a few times. V and J are TRBV2 and TRBJ2-5; either TRBD1 or TRBD2 may fit D (6 bases each). CDR1 is SNHLY, CDR2 FYNNEI, per germline. The ends were cut back, 7 bases at V and 5 bases at J, with 14 bases in the middle. The CDR3 has 13 residues. DNA for the CDR3: TGTGCCAGCATGAGGGGGGAGTGGGAGACCCAGTACTTC. Translated, it gives CASMRGEWETQYF. The whole variable domain, filled in from reference TRBV2 and TRBJ2-5, reads EPEVTQTPSHQVTQMGQEVILRCVPISNHLYFYWYRQILGQKVEFLVSFYNNEISEKSEIFDDQFSVERPDGSNFTLKIRSTKLEDSAMYFCASMRGEWETQYFGPGTRLLVL.

The rearrangement links TRBV10-3 to TRBJ2-3; D not certain. The CDR3 runs to 14 residues. V lost 3 bases and J lost 0, with 7 bases in between. CDR1 is ENHRY, CDR2 SYGVKD, per germline. In nucleotides, the CDR3 is TGTGCCATCAGTGATAGAGCCAGCACAGATACGCAGTATTTT. It codes for CAISDRASTDTQYF.

This clonotype has ten or more counts. This rearrangement joins TRBV3-1 to TRBJ2-1, with TRBD2 matching 8 bases. The trim removed 9 bases at V and 0 bases at J, leaving 16 bases unmatched. The germline gives CDR1 LGHDT, CDR2 YNNKEL (reference sequence). This CDR3 contains 18 residues. CDR3 in DNA: TGTGCCAGTAAACCTTCCCTGTTGAGCGGGAGCTCCTACAATGAGCAGTTCTTC. This gives the protein CASKPSLLSGSSYNEQFF.

V usage is TRBV14 and J usage is TRBJ1-1, with D unresolved. The germline gives CDR1 SGHDN, CDR2 FVKESK. The germline V and J ends were trimmed by 2 bases and 3 bases, with 4 bases remaining between them. CDR3 size: 12 residues. The CDR3 DNA reads TGTGCCAGCAGCCAAACGTACACTGAAGCTTTCTTT. Its protein is CASSQTYTEAFF.

The sample holds a few counts of this clonotype. The chain carries TRBV5-6 and TRBJ2-1, with TRBD2 matching over 9 bases. The CDR3 contains 16 residues. The germline CDR1 and CDR2 sequences are SGHDT and YYEEEE. Unmatched junction bases numbered 8, after V lost 4 bases and J lost 3 bases. CDR3 in amino acids: CASSRWGLADYNEQFF. The CDR3 DNA follows: TGTGCCAGCAGCCGATGGGGACTAGCTGACTACAATGAGCAGTTCTTC.